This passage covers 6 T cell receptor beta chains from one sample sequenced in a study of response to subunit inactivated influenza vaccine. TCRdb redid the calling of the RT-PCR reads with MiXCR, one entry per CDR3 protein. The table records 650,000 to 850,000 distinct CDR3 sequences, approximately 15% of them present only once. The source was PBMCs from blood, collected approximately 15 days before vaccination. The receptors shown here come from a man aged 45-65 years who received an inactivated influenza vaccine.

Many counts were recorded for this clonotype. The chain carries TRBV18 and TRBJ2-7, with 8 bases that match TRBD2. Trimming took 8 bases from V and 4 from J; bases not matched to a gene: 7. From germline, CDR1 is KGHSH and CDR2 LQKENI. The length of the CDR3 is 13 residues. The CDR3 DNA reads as TGTGCCAGCAGTAGGAGCGGGGGATACGAGCAGTACTTC. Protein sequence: CASSRSGGYEQYF.

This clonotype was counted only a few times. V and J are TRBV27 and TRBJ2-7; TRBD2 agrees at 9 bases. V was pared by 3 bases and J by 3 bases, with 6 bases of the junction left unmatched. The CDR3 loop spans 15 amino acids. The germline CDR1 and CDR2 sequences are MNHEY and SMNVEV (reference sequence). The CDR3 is CASSFLAGGLYEQYF. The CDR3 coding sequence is TGTGCCAGCAGTTTCTTGGCGGGAGGGCTCTACGAGCAGTACTTC.

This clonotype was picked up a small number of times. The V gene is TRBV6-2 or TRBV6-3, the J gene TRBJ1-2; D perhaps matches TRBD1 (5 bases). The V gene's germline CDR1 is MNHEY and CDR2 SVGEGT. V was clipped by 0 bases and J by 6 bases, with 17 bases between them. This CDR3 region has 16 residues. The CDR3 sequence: CASSYSTSGQVHGYTF. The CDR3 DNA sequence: TGTGCCAGCAGTTACTCGACTTCGGGGCAGGTCCATGGCTACACCTTC.

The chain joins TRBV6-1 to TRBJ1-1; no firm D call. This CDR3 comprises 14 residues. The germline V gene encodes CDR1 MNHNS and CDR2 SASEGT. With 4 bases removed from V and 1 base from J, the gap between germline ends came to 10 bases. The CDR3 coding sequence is TGTGCCAGCAGTGTGCTCGGACCGAACACTGAAGCTTTCTTT. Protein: CASSVLGPNTEAFF.

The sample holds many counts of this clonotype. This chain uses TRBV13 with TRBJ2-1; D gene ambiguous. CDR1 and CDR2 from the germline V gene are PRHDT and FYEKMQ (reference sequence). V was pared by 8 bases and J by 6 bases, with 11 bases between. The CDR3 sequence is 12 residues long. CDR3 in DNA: TGTGCCAGCGGGGTATTGGCCAATGAGCAGTTCTTC. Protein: CASGVLANEQFF.

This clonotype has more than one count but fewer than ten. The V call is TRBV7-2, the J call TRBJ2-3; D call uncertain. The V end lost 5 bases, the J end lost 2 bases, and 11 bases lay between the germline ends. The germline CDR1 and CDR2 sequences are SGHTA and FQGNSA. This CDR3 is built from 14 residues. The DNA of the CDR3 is TGTGCCAGCAGCCCGGGTCTTGTCACAGATACGCAGTATTTT. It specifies CASSPGLVTDTQYF. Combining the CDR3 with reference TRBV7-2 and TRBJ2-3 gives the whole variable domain GAGVSQSPSNKVTEKGKDVELRCDPISGHTALYWYRQSLGQGLEFLIYFQGNSAPDKSGLPSDRFSAERTGGSVSTLTIQRTQQEDSAVYLCASSPGLVTDTQYFGPGTRLTVL.